This entry lists 30 T cell receptor beta chains sequenced from one sample in a study of technical replicates of blood from a few donors (TCRdb year 2017). Libraries were made using the immunoSEQ multiplex PCR assay. TCRdb took this table from immuneACCESS and kept in-frame rearrangements with V and J called. Such tables lack part of the clones; where checked against another copy, unresolved V genes explain under half of the gap, and the rest is unexplained. This sample comprises tens of thousands of clones, about 95% of them detected only once. Less than 0.35% of the sample belongs to the ten largest clones. Specimen: T cells isolated from PBMCs. These receptors were collected from a human donor in good health.

The CDR3 nucleotides read TGTGCCAGCAGCTTCACTAGCGGGAGATGGGACATTCAGTACTTC. As protein: CASSFTSGRWDIQYF. The rearrangement uses TRBV7-9 and TRBJ2-4, with 11 nucleotides matching TRBD2. Trimming cost V 3 bases and J 8 bases; bases outside gene matches: 6. The CDR3 runs to 15 residues. In germline, CDR1 is SEHNR, CDR2 FQNEAQ (reference sequence).

The rearrangement joins TRBV5-5 to TRBJ2-7; D is possibly TRBD1 (5 bases). Germline CDR1 and CDR2: SGHKS and YYEKEE (reference sequence). Trimming left V 2 bases short and J 3 bases short, with 12 bases between. There are 14 residues in the CDR3. The CDR3 nucleotides are TGTGCCAGCAGCTTAAGGCAGGGTAACTACGAGCAGTACTTC. This encodes CASSLRQGNYEQYF.

The rearrangement joins TRBV11-2 to TRBJ1-3, with D maybe TRBD1 (6 bases). The CDR3 spans 15 residues. Germline lookup yields CDR1 SGHAT and CDR2 FQNNGV. Trimming removed 7 bases at V and 0 bases at J, with 13 bases between. The CDR3 reads CASTIQGPSGNTIYF. CDR3 sequence (DNA): TGTGCCAGCACCATACAGGGACCCTCTGGAAACACCATATATTTT.

The chain links TRBV7-2 to TRBJ2-5; 9 nucleotides match TRBD2. The CDR3 is made up of 16 amino acids. V trimming: 3 bases; J trimming: 4 bases; junction bases outside the gene matches: 9. CDR1 is SGHTA and CDR2 is FQGNSA in the germline V gene. CDR3 residues: CASSFRPAGGGETQYF. The CDR3 nucleotides read TGTGCCAGCAGCTTCCGACCAGCGGGAGGTGGAGAGACCCAGTACTTC.

The rearrangement uses TRBV10-1 and TRBJ2-5, with 7 bases identical to TRBD1. V shed 2 bases and J 5 bases; nucleotides not matched to a gene: 5. Germline V gene data show CDR1 as WNHNN and CDR2 as SYGVQD (reference sequence). The CDR3 extends over 14 amino acids. CDR3 sequence (DNA): TGCGCCAGCAGTGAGGACAGGGAATATGAGACCCAGTACTTC. This codes for CASSEDREYETQYF.

The chain is built from TRBV5-1 and TRBJ2-2; TRBD1 matches 7 bases. The CDR3 has 14 residues. With V trimmed by 8 bases and J by 3 bases, 7 bases remained unmatched. Germline assignment: CDR1 SGHRS and CDR2 YFSETQ. CDR3 sequence reads: CASLQGQYTGELFF. As DNA, the CDR3 is TGCGCCAGTCTACAGGGGCAATACACCGGGGAGCTGTTTTTT.

This sequence joins TRBV6-6 and TRBJ2-1; D remains unclear. CDR3 length: 16 amino acids. Germline CDR1 reads MNHNY; CDR2 reads SVGAGI (reference sequence). With 6 bases removed from V and 0 bases from J, the gap between germline ends came to 15 bases. This chain's CDR3 is CASRSPYSPSYNEQFF. DNA of the CDR3: TGTGCCAGCAGATCTCCCTACTCCCCCTCCTACAATGAGCAGTTCTTC.

V and J are TRBV7-3 and TRBJ2-7, with D perhaps matching TRBD2 (5 bases). Germline CDR1 reads SGHTA; CDR2 reads FQGTGA. V was trimmed by 5 bases and J by 2 bases, leaving 19 bases between them. CDR3 size: 16 residues. The CDR3 nucleotides are TGTGCCAGCAGCGTTAATGGACTCTCCCCTGCCTACGAGCAGTACTTC. Protein: CASSVNGLSPAYEQYF.

This chain connects TRBV4-2 to TRBJ2-1, with 12 positions matching TRBD1. V lost 1 base and J lost 5; bases outside the gene matches: 6. Germline V CDR1 and CDR2: LGHNA, YNFKEQ. The CDR3 covers 17 residues. CDR3 amino acids: CASSQVGTGGLNNEQFF. For the CDR3, the DNA is TGTGCCAGCAGCCAAGTGGGGACAGGGGGCCTAAACAATGAGCAGTTCTTC.

A word on this clone: Within the sample, other DNA sequences also encode this same CDR3. This sequence joins TRBV30 and TRBJ1-5; D unclear. The CDR3 has 12 amino acids. Germline CDR1 is GTSNPN and CDR2 is SVGIG (reference sequence). Trimming took off 1 base at V and 5 bases at J, with 6 bases between the two ends. CDR3 coding DNA: TGTGCCTGGAGTGAGGAGTATCAGCCCCAGCATTTT. Translating gives CAWSEEYQPQHF.

The genes are TRBV6-5 and TRBJ2-7; TRBD1 matches 10 bases. J was trimmed by 6 bases and V by 7 bases; bases with no gene match: 9. This CDR3 contains 14 residues. CDR1 is MNHEY and CDR2 is SVGAGI in the germline V gene. The CDR3 loop is CASTMGQGITEQYF. The CDR3 DNA sequence: TGTGCCAGCACCATGGGACAGGGGATTACCGAGCAGTACTTC.

This chain connects TRBV25-1 to TRBJ2-5; TRBD2 matches 8 bases. Trimming cost V 3 bases and J 4 bases; bases outside gene matches: 10. This CDR3 has 16 amino acids. Germline V gives CDR1 MGHDK, CDR2 SYGVNS. The CDR3 bases are TGTGCCAGCAGTGACAATATAGCGGGAATACGAGAGACCCAGTACTTC. Its protein product is CASSDNIAGIRETQYF.

The sample holds one count of this clone. The chain links TRBV6-1 to TRBJ1-5, with a tentative D call TRBD1 (5 bases). CDR3 length equals 18 residues. Trimming stripped 4 bases from V and 0 bases from J, with 19 bases between. The germline V gene encodes CDR1 MNHNS and CDR2 SASEGT. The CDR3 nucleotides read TGTGCCAGCAGTGCCGGGGCAGGGAGGGCCTATAGCAATCAGCCCCAGCATTTT. Its translation: CASSAGAGRAYSNQPQHF.

The V gene is TRBV7-8, the J gene TRBJ2-1; TRBD2 aligns across 9 bases. Germline lookup yields CDR1 SGHVS and CDR2 FQNEAQ. There are 17 residues in the CDR3. J gave up 3 bases and V 2 bases, and 8 bases lay outside the gene matches. The CDR3 loop is CASSLSGSGSVYNEQFF. CDR3 in DNA: TGTGCCAGCAGCTTATCAGGTAGCGGGAGTGTCTACAATGAGCAGTTCTTC.

This CDR3 is CASSGEGGRKAFF. CDR3 nucleotides: TGTGCCAGCAGCGGGGAGGGGGGCCGCAAAGCTTTCTTT. The gene calls are TRBV7-3 and TRBJ1-1; possible D gene TRBD1, 6 bases. Trimming pared 5 bases from V and 9 bases from J, leaving 16 bases between. Germline V CDR1 and CDR2: SGHTA, FQGTGA. The CDR3 has 13 amino acids.

The chain is built from TRBV30 and TRBJ2-1; 14 bases align to TRBD2. The V gene end was trimmed by 7 bases and the J gene end by 8 bases; junction bases not matched to a gene: 4. The CDR3 totals 13 residues. The germline V gene encodes CDR1 GTSNPN and CDR2 SVGIG (reference sequence). For the CDR3, the DNA is TGTGCCTCCAAGGGACTAGCGGGGGATGAGCAGTTCTTC. Translation gives CASKGLAGDEQFF.

This chain connects TRBV5-1 to TRBJ2-5; 8 bases align to TRBD2. Trimming removed 0 bases from V and 1 base from J; junction bases left unmatched: 5. This CDR3 spans 16 amino acids. Germline V lookup: CDR1 SGHRS, CDR2 YFSETQ. CDR3 residues: CASSLDLAGLQETQYF. The CDR3 coding sequence is TGCGCCAGCAGCTTGGATCTAGCGGGCCTCCAAGAGACCCAGTACTTC.

This clone appeared once. V is TRBV14 and J is TRBJ2-3; D is possibly TRBD1 (5 bases). From germline, CDR1 is SGHDN and CDR2 FVKESK. Between the trimmed V and J ends, which lost 0 bases and 8 bases, there was a span of 18 bases. There are 16 residues in the CDR3. CDR3 sequence reads: CASSQDYGQGFGTQYF. The CDR3 DNA is TGTGCCAGCAGCCAAGATTACGGGCAGGGCTTTGGTACGCAGTATTTT.

The chain joins TRBV19 to TRBJ1-1, with D tentatively TRBD1 (6 bases). CDR1 is LNHDA and CDR2 is SQIVND in the germline V gene (reference sequence). The CDR3 totals 11 residues. Trimming shortened V by 10 bases and J by 6 bases, and 12 bases separated the two germline ends. The CDR3 coding sequence is TGTGCCACCATAGGGGGACCTGAAGCTTTCTTT. Amino acid sequence: CATIGGPEAFF.

The chain has TRBV28 and TRBJ1-5, with D hard to call. Germline values: CDR1 MDHEN, CDR2 SYDVKM. Trimming left V 2 bases short and J 5 bases short, with 10 bases between. The CDR3 covers 14 residues. The CDR3 DNA is TGTGCCAGCAGTTTACTGCGGGGTGATCAGCCCCAGCATTTT. This translates into CASSLLRGDQPQHF.

V and J are TRBV7-3 and TRBJ1-2; the match to TRBD1 covers 8 bases. Germline trimming cut 5 bases from V and 1 base from J; bases unmatched to any gene: 3. The CDR3 length is 14 residues. CDR1 and CDR2 (germline): SGHTA, FQGTGA. The DNA of the CDR3 is TGTGCCAGCAGCCCAGGGGGCAATAACTATGGCTACACCTTC. Residues: CASSPGGNNYGYTF.

The V gene is TRBV5-1, the J gene TRBJ2-7; D perhaps matches TRBD2 (5 bases). This CDR3 comprises 13 residues. In germline, CDR1 is SGHRS, CDR2 YFSETQ. V was trimmed by 2 bases and J by 2 bases, leaving 8 bases between them. The CDR3 is CASSFAGTYEQYF. CDR3 bases: TGCGCCAGCAGCTTCGCCGGGACCTACGAGCAGTACTTC.

This chain links TRBV29-1 with TRBJ2-7; TRBD1 might be the D (5 bases). V dropped 3 bases and J dropped 0 bases, with 12 bases sitting between them. The CDR3 loop spans 14 amino acids. Germline V gene sequence: CDR1 SQVTM, CDR2 ANQGSEA. DNA of the CDR3: TGCAGCGTTGACCTTACAGGTTCCTCCTACGAGCAGTACTTC. This sequence encodes CSVDLTGSSYEQYF.

This sequence joins TRBV4-3 and TRBJ2-1, with D maybe TRBD1 (5 bases). V lost 0 bases and J lost 4, with 7 bases in between. CDR3 length: 14 amino acids. Germline-derived CDR1 and CDR2 are LGHNA and YSLEER. CDR3 in DNA: TGCGCCAGCAGCCAAGATCGGACATACAATGAGCAGTTCTTC. This encodes CASSQDRTYNEQFF.

Only a few counts were recorded for this clone. The chain recombines TRBV18 with TRBJ2-1; D remains unclear. Trimming cost V 5 bases and J 8 bases, with 13 bases left between them. The germline V gene encodes CDR1 KGHSH and CDR2 LQKENI. This CDR3 is 13 amino acids long. The DNA for the CDR3 is TGTGCCAGCTCAGGCAGGCGTGGTGATGAGCAGTTCTTC. Its translation: CASSGRRGDEQFF.

This clone has a single count. This sequence joins TRBV9 and TRBJ2-3; D may be TRBD2 (7 bases). V was shortened by 4 bases and J by 2 bases, with 23 bases between the two germline ends. The CDR3 sequence is 18 residues long. The germline CDR1 and CDR2 sequences are SGDLS and YYNGEE. The CDR3 sequence: CASSQPFEGAGHTDTQYF. The CDR3 region has the DNA TGTGCCAGCAGCCAACCCTTCGAGGGAGCGGGACACACAGATACGCAGTATTTT.

The chain links TRBV7-2 to TRBJ2-1; a weak D match, TRBD2 (6 bases). Germline V CDR1 and CDR2: SGHTA, FQGNSA. The germline V and J ends were trimmed by 5 bases and 4 bases, with 18 bases remaining between them. The CDR3 loop spans 16 amino acids. The DNA of the CDR3 is TGTGCCAGCAGCACTAGCCATGGACCCGCATACAATGAGCAGTTCTTC. Translated: CASSTSHGPAYNEQFF.

The V gene is TRBV18, the J gene TRBJ2-5; TRBD1 matches at 9 bases. The CDR3 runs 13 residues. V was pared by 4 bases and J by 11 bases, with 8 bases of the junction left unmatched. CDR1 and CDR2 from the germline V gene are KGHSH and LQKENI. The CDR3 sequence: CASSQDRGGEQYF. The CDR3, as DNA: TGTGCCAGCTCACAAGACAGGGGGGGGGAGCAGTACTTC.

CDR3 bases: TGCGCCAGCAGCCCCCGGGACTGGGGCTCCTACGAGCAGTACTTC. This codes for CASSPRDWGSYEQYF. The rearrangement joins TRBV5-1 to TRBJ2-7; weak D call: TRBD2 (6 bases). The CDR3 consists of 15 residues. CDR1 SGHRS and CDR2 YFSETQ come from the germline V gene. V was shortened by 4 bases and J by 0 bases, with 14 bases between the two germline ends.

The genes are TRBV4-1 and TRBJ2-7; tentative D call: TRBD2 (5 bases). CDR1 and CDR2 from the germline V gene are MGHRA and YSYEKL. The V end was cut by 1 base, the J end by 5 bases, with 15 bases between. The CDR3 runs to 15 residues. CDR3 sequence (DNA): TGCGCCAGCAGCCAAGTACAACTAGTTTTGAACGAGCAGTACTTC. Translating gives CASSQVQLVLNEQYF.